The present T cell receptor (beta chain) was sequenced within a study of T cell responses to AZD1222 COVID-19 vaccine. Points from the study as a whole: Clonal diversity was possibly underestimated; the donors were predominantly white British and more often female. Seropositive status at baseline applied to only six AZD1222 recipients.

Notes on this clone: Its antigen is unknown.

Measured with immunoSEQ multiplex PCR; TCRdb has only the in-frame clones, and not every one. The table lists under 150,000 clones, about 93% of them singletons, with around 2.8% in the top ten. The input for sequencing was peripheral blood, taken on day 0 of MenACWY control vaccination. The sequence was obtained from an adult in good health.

The CDR3 DNA reads TGTGCCAGTAGTACACTAGACGGGAACACTGAAGCTTTCTTT. This codes for CASSTLDGNTEAFF. The V and J genes are TRBV19 and TRBJ1-1; D is uncertain. V lost 4 bases, J lost 1 base, and 10 bases lay in between. This CDR3 has 14 amino acids. Germline lookup yields CDR1 LNHDA and CDR2 SQIVND (reference sequence).